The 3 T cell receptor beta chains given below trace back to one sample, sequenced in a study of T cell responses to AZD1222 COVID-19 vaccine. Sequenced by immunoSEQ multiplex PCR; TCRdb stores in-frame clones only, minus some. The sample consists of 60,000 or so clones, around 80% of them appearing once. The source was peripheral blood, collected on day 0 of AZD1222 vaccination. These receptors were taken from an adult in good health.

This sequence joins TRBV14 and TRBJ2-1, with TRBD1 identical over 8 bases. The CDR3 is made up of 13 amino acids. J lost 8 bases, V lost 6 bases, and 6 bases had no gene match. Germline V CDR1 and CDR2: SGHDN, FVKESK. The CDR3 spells CASRLQGADEQFF. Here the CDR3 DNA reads TGTGCCAGCAGGCTCCAGGGGGCCGATGAGCAGTTCTTC.

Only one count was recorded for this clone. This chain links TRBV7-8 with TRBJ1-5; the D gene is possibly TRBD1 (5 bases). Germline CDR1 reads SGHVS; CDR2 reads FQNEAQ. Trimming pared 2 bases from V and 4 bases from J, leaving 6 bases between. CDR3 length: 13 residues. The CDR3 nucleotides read TGTGCCAGCAGCTTACGGGGGAATCAGCCCCAGCATTTT. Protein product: CASSLRGNQPQHF.

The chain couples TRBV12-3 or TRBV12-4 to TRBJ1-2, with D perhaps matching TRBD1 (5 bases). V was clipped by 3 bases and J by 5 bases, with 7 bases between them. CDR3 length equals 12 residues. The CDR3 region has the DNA TGTGCCAGCAGTTTGGGGCCTTATGGCTACACCTTC. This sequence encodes CASSLGPYGYTF.